This T cell receptor beta chain was identified during a study of T cell responses to AZD1222 COVID-19 vaccine. Turning to the study itself: Investigators merged groups given second doses at roughly 4 or roughly 12 weeks. Findings of the study overall: Clonal diversity was possibly underestimated; the donors were predominantly white British and more often female. At baseline, seropositivity was found in only 5 to 7 AZD1222 recipients. Spike-spanning, vaccine-associated CD4 TCRs were dominant at 160-218 and 743-854.

Using immunoSEQ multiplex PCR, the repertoire was profiled, and TCRdb retains in-frame clones only, with some absent. The top ten hold more than 4.5% of the sample, which has some 130,000 clones, over 90% seen once. This clone was seen more than once but under ten times. Its antigen is unknown. The V gene lost 5 bases and the J gene lost 10 bases, with 14 bases spanning the gap. The CDR3 contains 12 residues. V usage is TRBV12-3 or TRBV12-4 and J usage is TRBJ1-1; D is unclear. The sample here was peripheral blood, taken on day 0 of AZD1222 vaccination. The origin of this receptor is an adult in good health. The CDR3 loop is CASSTRQKGAFF. The CDR3 coding sequence is TGTGCCAGCAGTACAAGACAAAAAGGAGCTTTCTTT.